The 32 T cell receptor beta chains in this list originate from one sample, sequenced in a study of T cells in Graves' hyperthyroidism and ophthalmopathy. It was RNA transcripts that yielded the amplified TCR beta CDR3 regions. The primer set for the first-round RT-PCR of the TCR CDR3 was HTBI. One entry per CDR3 protein, called by TCRdb with MiXCR from the multiplex PCR reads. The repertoire includes about 400,000 distinct CDR3 sequences, about 16% of them detected once, and approximately 29% sits in the top ten. Sequenced material: blood. The receptors derive from a woman aged 25 to 45 with Graves' hyperthyroidism.

Ten or more counts support this clonotype. The rearrangement uses TRBV18 and TRBJ1-1, with TRBD1 matching 9 bases. Germline trimming cut 5 bases from V and 2 bases from J; bases unmatched to any gene: 6. The germline V gene has CDR1 KGHSH and CDR2 LQKENI. The CDR3 extends over 15 amino acids. The CDR3 loop reads CASSGLTGGNTEAFF. The DNA for the CDR3 is TGTGCCAGCTCAGGGTTGACAGGGGGAAACACTGAAGCTTTCTTT.

This clonotype was seen repeatedly, ten times or more. The chain joins TRBV28 to TRBJ2-7; 8 nucleotides agree with TRBD2. Per the germline V gene, CDR1 is MDHEN and CDR2 is SYDVKM. V gave up 6 bases and J gave up 9 bases; unmatched junction bases: 7. The CDR3 covers 12 residues. The CDR3 bases are TGTGCCAGCAGCCAAACCGGGGGGGGGCAGTACTTC. This translates into CASSQTGGGQYF. The variable domain in full, with the rest retrieved from reference TRBV28 and TRBJ2-7, is DVKVTQSSRYLVKRTGEKVFLECVQDMDHENMFWYRQDPGLGLRLIYFSYDVKMKEKGDIPEGYSVSREKKERFSLILESASTNQTSMYLCASSQTGGGQYFGPGTRLTVT.

The sample holds many counts of this clonotype. CDR3 sequence reads: CASSGDRATDTQYF. The CDR3 nucleotides are TGTGCCAGCAGTGGGGACAGGGCCACAGATACGCAGTATTTT. The chain combines TRBV2 with TRBJ2-3; 9 nucleotides line up with TRBD1. The CDR3 contains 14 residues. The J segment lost 2 bases and the V segment lost 4 bases, leaving 1 base of the junction unmatched. Germline V gene lookup returns CDR1 SNHLY and CDR2 FYNNEI.

Concerning this clonotype: This may be a read error: a much more frequent sequence differs by one nucleotide. Likely a read error: the CDR3 ends without its conserved phenylalanine or tryptophan. The CDR3 reads CSAREGLNYGYTL. Here the CDR3 DNA reads TGCAGTGCTAGAGAGGGGCTTAACTATGGCTACACCCTC. J is TRBJ1-2 and V is TRBV20-1; D perhaps matches TRBD1 (5 bases). V was clipped by 0 bases and J by 1 base, with 6 bases between them. The CDR3 is 13 residues long. Germline CDR1 and CDR2: DFQATT and SNEGSKA (reference sequence).

This clonotype was seen many times. This chain links TRBV9 with TRBJ2-1, with 11 bases lining up with TRBD2. This CDR3 has 14 residues. V was pared by 3 bases and J by 6 bases, with 2 bases of the junction left unmatched. Germline V gives CDR1 SGDLS, CDR2 YYNGEE. DNA of the CDR3: TGTGCCAGCAGCGCCGGACTAGCGGGCAATGAGCAGTTCTTC. Protein sequence: CASSAGLAGNEQFF. The variable domain in full, completed from reference TRBV9 and TRBJ2-1, reads DSGVTQTPKHLITATGQRVTLRCSPRSGDLSVYWYQQSLDQGLQFLIQYYNGEERAKGNILERFSAQQFPDLHSELNLSSLELGDSALYFCASSAGLAGNEQFFGPGTRLTVL.

This clonotype was counted a few times. The chain employs TRBV7-9 and TRBJ1-2; D gene ambiguous. Germline V gives CDR1 SEHNR, CDR2 FQNEAQ (reference sequence). This CDR3 is built from 19 residues. Trimming stripped 5 bases from V and 4 bases from J, with 29 bases between. The CDR3 region has the DNA TGTGCCAGCAGCCAATCAATAATCGGGCGGGGAAAAGTGAGCTATGGCTACACCTTC. It is translated as CASSQSIIGRGKVSYGYTF.

This clonotype has ten or more counts. This chain links TRBV28 with TRBJ1-2; 8 bases are shared with TRBD1. V shed 2 bases and J 7 bases; nucleotides not matched to a gene: 9. The CDR3 spans 15 residues. Germline assignment: CDR1 MDHEN and CDR2 SYDVKM. CDR3: CASSLVRTGMGGYTF. Here the CDR3 DNA reads TGTGCCAGCAGTTTAGTTCGGACAGGGATGGGTGGCTACACCTTC.

This clonotype occurred a few times. V and J are TRBV5-1 and TRBJ2-1, with D perhaps TRBD1 or TRBD2 (5 bases each). The CDR3 has 15 residues. The germline gives CDR1 SGHRS, CDR2 YFSETQ. V was trimmed by 5 bases and J by 0 bases, leaving 12 bases between them. Written as DNA, the CDR3 is TGCGCCAGCAGACCGGGACGGAGCTCCTACAATGAGCAGTTCTTC. It is translated as CASRPGRSSYNEQFF.

In this sample, this clonotype turned up many times. The CDR3 region is CASSDPRRTAYEQYF. CDR3 in DNA: TGTGCCAGCAGCGACCCACGGCGGACCGCCTACGAGCAGTACTTC. The gene calls are TRBV7-2 and TRBJ2-7; D call uncertain. The germline V and J ends were trimmed by 5 bases and 2 bases, with 16 bases remaining between them. The CDR3 runs 15 residues. Germline CDR1 SGHTA, CDR2 FQGNSA.

The sample holds many counts of this clonotype. The rearrangement joins TRBV3-1 to TRBJ2-5, with 9 bases aligning to TRBD1. The CDR3 is made up of 17 amino acids. Germline trimming cut 0 bases from V and 5 bases from J; bases unmatched to any gene: 10. Germline V gene data show CDR1 as LGHDT and CDR2 as YNNKEL (reference sequence). The CDR3 coding sequence is TGTGCCAGCAGCCAAGATTTGAGACAGGGGGATAGGGAGACCCAGTACTTC. Its protein is CASSQDLRQGDRETQYF.

This clonotype was counted many times. V is TRBV2 and J is TRBJ2-1, with 7 nucleotides matching TRBD2. Trimming at V came to 5 bases and at J to 4 bases, leaving 5 bases not matched to a gene. Germline CDR1 SNHLY, CDR2 FYNNEI. This CDR3 region has 14 residues. CDR3 residues: CASSKVGGYNEQFF. The CDR3 region has the DNA TGTGCCAGCAGTAAGGTGGGAGGGTACAATGAGCAGTTCTTC.

This clonotype was counted a few times. The chain joins TRBV24-1 to TRBJ2-7; tentative D call: TRBD2 (5 bases). There are 13 residues in the CDR3. Trimming pared 5 bases from V and 6 bases from J, leaving 13 bases between. Germline-derived CDR1 and CDR2 are KGHDR and SFDVKD. CDR3 coding DNA: TGTGCCACCAGTGCAGGAGGTTATGTCGAGCAGTACTTC. It encodes CATSAGGYVEQYF.

This clonotype was found many times. This sequence joins TRBV7-3 and TRBJ2-1; 12 bases match TRBD2. In germline, CDR1 is SGHTA, CDR2 FQGTGA. V lost 5 bases to trimming and J lost 5 bases; unmatched junction nucleotides: 10. The CDR3 is 17 amino acids. The CDR3 coding sequence is TGTGCCAGCAGCATAAGGACTAGCGGGATACGGGACAATGAGCAGTTCTTC. Amino acids: CASSIRTSGIRDNEQFF.

This clonotype came up many times. The rearrangement links TRBV2 to TRBJ2-1; 9 nucleotides match TRBD1. The junction had 9 bases not matched to a gene; V was cut back by 8 bases and J by 7 bases. Germline assignment: CDR1 SNHLY and CDR2 FYNNEI. This CDR3 contains 14 residues. CDR3 sequence: CASGGDRVRNEQFF. The CDR3 DNA sequence: TGTGCCAGCGGGGGGGACAGGGTGAGGAATGAGCAGTTCTTC.

Only a few counts were recorded for this clonotype. This chain uses TRBV12-3 or TRBV12-4 with TRBJ1-1; D is uncertain. Trimming removed 1 base from V and 4 bases from J, with 13 bases in between. This CDR3 has 15 amino acids. The CDR3 loop reads CASSLGVGFSTEAFF. As DNA, the CDR3 is TGTGCCAGCAGTTTAGGTGTTGGATTTAGCACTGAAGCTTTCTTT.

In its sample, this clonotype was seen many times. The rearrangement joins TRBV28 to TRBJ2-3, with D possibly being TRBD1 or TRBD2 (6 bases each). This CDR3 is built from 14 residues. CDR1 is MDHEN and CDR2 is SYDVKM in the germline V gene. Trimming took off 6 bases at V and 4 bases at J, with 14 bases between the two ends. The CDR3 bases are TGTGCCAGCAGCTGGCCAGGGGAGGCAGATACGCAGTATTTT. As protein: CASSWPGEADTQYF.

In regard to this clonotype: This may arise from a read error, as a much more abundant clone is one base away. This CDR3 is missing its conserved last phenylalanine or tryptophan, likely due to a read error. V is TRBV20-1 and J is TRBJ2-1; the D gene is possibly TRBD2 (5 bases). From germline, CDR1 is DFQATT and CDR2 SNEGSKA (reference sequence). This CDR3 is 13 amino acids long. V was pared by 3 bases and J by 5 bases, with 11 bases between. CDR3 amino acids: CSASLPGNNEQFL. The CDR3 nucleotides are TGCAGTGCTAGCTTACCGGGGAACAATGAGCAGTTCTTA.

The J gene is TRBJ2-2, the V gene TRBV27, with TRBD1 matching over 9 bases. The CDR3 runs 17 residues. Germline CDR1 reads MNHEY; CDR2 reads SMNVEV (reference sequence). The V gene end was trimmed by 5 bases and the J gene end by 2 bases; junction bases not matched to a gene: 9. The CDR3 spells CASSPKMTGGNTGELFF. Here the CDR3 DNA reads TGTGCCAGCAGTCCCAAAATGACAGGGGGAAACACCGGGGAGCTGTTTTTT.

In this sample, this clonotype turned up many times. The chain carries TRBV6-2 or TRBV6-3 and TRBJ1-6, with a possible D match to TRBD1 (6 bases). Germline CDR1 reads MNHEY; CDR2 reads SVGEGT. Trimming took off 6 bases at V and 7 bases at J, with 13 bases between the two ends. The CDR3 contains 14 residues. In DNA, the CDR3 is TGTGCCAGCAGACCGGGGGGCGCGAATTCACCCCTCCACTTT. Amino acids: CASRPGGANSPLHF.

This clonotype was seen a handful of times. The CDR3 DNA is TGCAGTGCTAGGGTTCCCTCCAATGAGCAGTTCTTC. It codes for CSARVPSNEQFF. The V and J genes are TRBV20-1 and TRBJ2-1; D unresolved. Between the trimmed V and J ends, which lost 3 bases and 6 bases, there was a span of 9 bases. The CDR3 consists of 12 residues. Germline assignment: CDR1 DFQATT and CDR2 SNEGSKA (reference sequence).

The gene calls are TRBV20-1 and TRBJ2-5; TRBD2 aligns across 11 bases. This CDR3 has 14 residues. J was trimmed by 0 bases and V by 5 bases; bases with no gene match: 2. CDR1 is DFQATT, CDR2 SNEGSKA, per germline (reference sequence). CDR3 residues: CSAGTSGHQETQYF. CDR3 coding DNA: TGCAGTGCTGGGACTAGCGGACACCAAGAGACCCAGTACTTC.

This chain uses TRBV27 with TRBJ1-3; D is undetermined. Trimming pared 2 bases from V and 3 bases from J, leaving 5 bases between. CDR3 length: 13 amino acids. CDR1 MNHEY and CDR2 SMNVEV come from the germline V gene (reference sequence). CDR3 loop: CASSLLFGNTIYF. CDR3 DNA: TGTGCCAGCAGTTTACTCTTTGGAAACACCATATATTTT.

A note on this clonotype: A much larger clone differs by one base, so this may be a read error. The chain uses TRBV24-1 and TRBJ1-5; no definite D call. The CDR3 extends over 15 amino acids. In germline, CDR1 is KGHDR, CDR2 SFDVKD. The CDR3 nucleotides read TGTGCCGCCAGTGATTCCGGGCCGGCACATCAGCCCCAGCATTTT. This codes for CAASDSGPAHQPQHF.

The rearrangement joins TRBV9 to TRBJ2-1; maybe TRBD2 (6 bases). Germline CDR1 and CDR2: SGDLS and YYNGEE. CDR3 length: 16 amino acids. Trimming removed 0 bases from V and 0 bases from J, with 10 bases in between. CDR3 region: CASSVAAGSSYNEQFF. The CDR3, as DNA: TGTGCCAGCAGCGTAGCGGCGGGGAGCTCCTACAATGAGCAGTTCTTC.

The chain couples TRBV7-9 to TRBJ2-3; D is possibly TRBD2 (5 bases). The germline V and J ends were trimmed by 4 bases and 0 bases, with 8 bases remaining between them. The length of the CDR3 is 14 residues. Germline lookup yields CDR1 SEHNR and CDR2 FQNEAQ (reference sequence). Here the CDR3 reads CASSSSLSTDTQYF. The CDR3 region has the DNA TGTGCCAGCAGCTCTAGCTTGAGCACAGATACGCAGTATTTT.

The CDR3 here is CATSRDQTDYEQYF. CDR3 bases: TGTGCCACCAGCAGAGATCAAACCGACTACGAGCAGTACTTC. The chain carries TRBV15 and TRBJ2-7; no reliable D call. Germline assignment: CDR1 LNHNV and CDR2 YYDKDF (reference sequence). V lost 0 bases, J lost 3 bases, and 9 bases lay in between. The CDR3 runs to 14 residues.

This clonotype showed up many times. CDR3 DNA sequence: TGTGCCAGCAGTTCCTCTCCCGAGGGGCGGAATGAGCAGTTCTTC. It encodes CASSSSPEGRNEQFF. This chain links TRBV28 with TRBJ2-1; D may correspond to TRBD1 or TRBD2 (5 bases each). Trimming removed 4 bases from V and 7 bases from J, with 17 bases in between. This CDR3 has 15 residues. The germline gives CDR1 MDHEN, CDR2 SYDVKM. The full variable domain, in which reference TRBV28 and TRBJ2-1 provide the parts outside the CDR3, is DVKVTQSSRYLVKRTGEKVFLECVQDMDHENMFWYRQDPGLGLRLIYFSYDVKMKEKGDIPEGYSVSREKKERFSLILESASTNQTSMYLCASSSSPEGRNEQFFGPGTRLTVL.

This clonotype has just a few counts. The rearrangement joins TRBV19 to TRBJ2-5; D possibly corresponds to TRBD2 (6 bases). Germline-derived CDR1 and CDR2 are LNHDA and SQIVND (reference sequence). The V end was cut by 6 bases, the J end by 7 bases, with 9 bases between. The CDR3 covers 11 residues. Here the CDR3 DNA reads TGTGCCAGTAGCACGGGAGCGACCCAGTACTTC. The encoded protein is CASSTGATQYF.

The V call is TRBV7-2, the J call TRBJ2-3, with TRBD2 matching over 8 bases. The germline CDR1 and CDR2 sequences are SGHTA and FQGNSA. V lost 6 bases, J lost 4 bases, and 6 bases stayed unmatched. The CDR3 is 14 residues long. The CDR3 spells CASRRLAGSDTQYF. CDR3 nucleotide sequence: TGTGCCAGCAGACGGTTAGCGGGATCAGATACGCAGTATTTT.

This clonotype has at least ten counts. V usage is TRBV7-3 and J usage is TRBJ1-1; tentative D call: TRBD1 (5 bases). The germline CDR1 and CDR2 sequences are SGHTA and FQGTGA. The CDR3 loop spans 13 amino acids. Deletions cut 0 bases from V and 10 bases from J, with 12 bases between. DNA for the CDR3: TGTGCCAGCAGCTTAACCGGGGGGGGGTCAGCTTTCTTT. Protein product: CASSLTGGGSAFF.

This clonotype was seen at least ten times. V is TRBV3-1 and J is TRBJ2-5; no definite D call. The CDR3 length is 14 residues. Per the germline V gene, CDR1 is LGHDT and CDR2 is YNNKEL (reference sequence). Trimming shortened V by 4 bases and J by 3 bases, and 12 bases separated the two germline ends. The CDR3 DNA reads TGTGCCAGCAGCCCCTCTGGTAGAGAAGAGACCCAGTACTTC. It is translated as CASSPSGREETQYF.

This clonotype was picked up a small number of times. V and J are TRBV24-1 and TRBJ2-2; D ambiguous. Germline V CDR1 and CDR2: KGHDR, SFDVKD. Trimming took off 1 base at V and 1 base at J, with 9 bases between the two ends. The CDR3 length is 16 residues. The DNA of the CDR3 is TGTGCCACCAGTGATTTAGGGTTAGGGAACACCGGGGAGCTGTTTTTT. This codes for CATSDLGLGNTGELFF.